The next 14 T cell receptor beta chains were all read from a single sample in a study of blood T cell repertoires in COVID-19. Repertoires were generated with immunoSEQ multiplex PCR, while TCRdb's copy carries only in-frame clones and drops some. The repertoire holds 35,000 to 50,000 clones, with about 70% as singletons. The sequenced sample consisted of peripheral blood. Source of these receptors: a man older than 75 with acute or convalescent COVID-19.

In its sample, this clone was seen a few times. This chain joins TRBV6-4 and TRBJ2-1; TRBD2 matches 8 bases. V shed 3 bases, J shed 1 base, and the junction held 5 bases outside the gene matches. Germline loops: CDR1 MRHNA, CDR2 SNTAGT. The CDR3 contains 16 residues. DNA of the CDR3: TGTGCCAGCAGTGATTCGAGCGGGAGTTCCTACAATGAGCAGTTCTTC. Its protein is CASSDSSGSSYNEQFF.

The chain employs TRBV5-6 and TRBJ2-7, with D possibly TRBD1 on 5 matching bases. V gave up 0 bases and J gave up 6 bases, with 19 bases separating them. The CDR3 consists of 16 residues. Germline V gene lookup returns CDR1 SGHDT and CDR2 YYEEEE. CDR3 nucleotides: TGTGCCAGCAGCTTGGGGACCCGGACAAGAGGTCTCGAGCAGTACTTC. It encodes CASSLGTRTRGLEQYF.

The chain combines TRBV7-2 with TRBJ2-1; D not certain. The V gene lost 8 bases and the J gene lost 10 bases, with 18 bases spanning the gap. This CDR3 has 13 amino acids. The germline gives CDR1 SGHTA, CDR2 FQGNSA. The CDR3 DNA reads TGTGCCAGCGTCCCCGGGTCATCCTCCGAGCAGTTCTTC. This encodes CASVPGSSSEQFF.

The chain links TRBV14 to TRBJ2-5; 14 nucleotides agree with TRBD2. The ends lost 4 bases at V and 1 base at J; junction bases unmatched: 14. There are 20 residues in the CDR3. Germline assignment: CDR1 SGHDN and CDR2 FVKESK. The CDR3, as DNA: TGTGCCAGCAGCCTGGAAACCAGAGTGGGACTAGCGGGAGTCCAAGAGACCCAGTACTTC. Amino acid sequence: CASSLETRVGLAGVQETQYF.

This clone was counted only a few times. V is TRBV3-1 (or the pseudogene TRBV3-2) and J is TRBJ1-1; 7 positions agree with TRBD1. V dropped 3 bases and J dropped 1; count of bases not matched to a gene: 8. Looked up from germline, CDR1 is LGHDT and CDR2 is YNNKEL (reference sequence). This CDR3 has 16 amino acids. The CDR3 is CASSQPRQGPNTEAFF. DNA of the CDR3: TGTGCCAGCAGCCAGCCCCGACAGGGACCGAACACTGAAGCTTTCTTT.

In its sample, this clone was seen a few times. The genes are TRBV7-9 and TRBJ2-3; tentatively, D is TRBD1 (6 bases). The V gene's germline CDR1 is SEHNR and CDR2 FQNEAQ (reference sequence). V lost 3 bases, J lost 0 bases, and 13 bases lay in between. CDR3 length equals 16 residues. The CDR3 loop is CASSFRRTASTDTQYF. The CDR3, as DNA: TGTGCCAGCAGCTTTAGGAGGACAGCTAGCACAGATACGCAGTATTTT.

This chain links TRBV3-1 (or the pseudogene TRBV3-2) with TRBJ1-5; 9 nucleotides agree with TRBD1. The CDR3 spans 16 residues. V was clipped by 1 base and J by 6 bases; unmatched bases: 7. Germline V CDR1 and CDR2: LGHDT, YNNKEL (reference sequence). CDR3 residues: CASSQGVGTGLQPQHF. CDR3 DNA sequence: TGTGCCAGCAGCCAAGGGGTCGGGACAGGGCTTCAGCCCCAGCATTTT.

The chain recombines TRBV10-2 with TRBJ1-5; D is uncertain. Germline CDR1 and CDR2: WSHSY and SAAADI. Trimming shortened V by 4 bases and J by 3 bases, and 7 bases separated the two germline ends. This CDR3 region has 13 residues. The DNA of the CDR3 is TGCGCCAGCAGTGGACGGGACAATCAGCCCCAGCATTTT. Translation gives CASSGRDNQPQHF.

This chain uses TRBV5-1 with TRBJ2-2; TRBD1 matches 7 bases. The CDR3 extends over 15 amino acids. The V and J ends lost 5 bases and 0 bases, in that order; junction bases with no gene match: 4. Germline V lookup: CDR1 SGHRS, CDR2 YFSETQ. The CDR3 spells CASSPGTANTGELFF. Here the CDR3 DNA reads TGCGCCAGCAGTCCCGGGACAGCGAACACCGGGGAGCTGTTTTTT.

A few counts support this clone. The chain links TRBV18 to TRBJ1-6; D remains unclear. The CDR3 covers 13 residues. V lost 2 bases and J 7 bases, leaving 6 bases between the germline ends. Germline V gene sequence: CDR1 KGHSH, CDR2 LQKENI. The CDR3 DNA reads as TGTGCCAGCTCACCATTTGAGAATTCACCCCTCCACTTT. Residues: CASSPFENSPLHF.

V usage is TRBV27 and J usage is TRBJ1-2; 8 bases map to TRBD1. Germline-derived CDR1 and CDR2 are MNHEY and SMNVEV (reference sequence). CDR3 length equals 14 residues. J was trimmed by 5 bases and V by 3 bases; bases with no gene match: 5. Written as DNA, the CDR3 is TGTGCCAGCAGTTTCAGGGGGCGGGGGTATGGCTACACCTTC. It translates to CASSFRGRGYGYTF.

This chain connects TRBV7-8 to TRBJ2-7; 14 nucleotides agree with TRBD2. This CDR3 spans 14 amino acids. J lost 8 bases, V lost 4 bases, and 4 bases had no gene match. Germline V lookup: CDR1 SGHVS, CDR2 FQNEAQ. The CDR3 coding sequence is TGTGCCAGCAGCTCGACTAGCGGGAGGGGTAAGCAGTACTTC. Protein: CASSSTSGRGKQYF.

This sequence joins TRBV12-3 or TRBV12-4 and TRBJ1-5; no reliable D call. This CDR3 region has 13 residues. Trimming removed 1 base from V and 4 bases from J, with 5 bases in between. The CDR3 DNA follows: TGTGCCAGCAGTTTAGGGCAGAATCAGCCCCAGCATTTT. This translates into CASSLGQNQPQHF.

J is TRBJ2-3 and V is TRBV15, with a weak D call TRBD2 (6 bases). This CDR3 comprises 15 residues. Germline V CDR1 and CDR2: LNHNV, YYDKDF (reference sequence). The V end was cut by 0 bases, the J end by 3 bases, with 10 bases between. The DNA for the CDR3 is TGTGCCACCAGCAGAGATCGGGAGAAAACAGATACGCAGTATTTT. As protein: CATSRDREKTDTQYF.